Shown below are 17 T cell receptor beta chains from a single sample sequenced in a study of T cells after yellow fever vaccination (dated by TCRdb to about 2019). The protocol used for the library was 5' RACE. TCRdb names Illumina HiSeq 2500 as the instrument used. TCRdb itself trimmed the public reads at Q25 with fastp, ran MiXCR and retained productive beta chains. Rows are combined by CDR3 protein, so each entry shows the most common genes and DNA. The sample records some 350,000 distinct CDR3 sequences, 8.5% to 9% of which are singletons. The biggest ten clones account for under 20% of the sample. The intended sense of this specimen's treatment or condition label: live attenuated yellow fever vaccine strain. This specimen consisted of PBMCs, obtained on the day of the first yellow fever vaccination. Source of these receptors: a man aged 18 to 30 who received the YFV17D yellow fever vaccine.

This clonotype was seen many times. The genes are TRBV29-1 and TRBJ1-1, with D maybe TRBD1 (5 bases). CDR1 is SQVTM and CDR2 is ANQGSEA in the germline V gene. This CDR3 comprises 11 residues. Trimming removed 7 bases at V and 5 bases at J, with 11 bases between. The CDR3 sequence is CSDQGMTEAFF. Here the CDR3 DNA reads TGCAGCGACCAGGGTATGACTGAAGCTTTCTTT.

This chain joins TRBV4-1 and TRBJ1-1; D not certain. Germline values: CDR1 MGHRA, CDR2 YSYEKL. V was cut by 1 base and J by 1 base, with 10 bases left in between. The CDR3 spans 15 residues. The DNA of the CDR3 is TGCGCCAGCAGCCAAGTACCAGAAGGGAACACTGAAGCTTTCTTT. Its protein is CASSQVPEGNTEAFF.

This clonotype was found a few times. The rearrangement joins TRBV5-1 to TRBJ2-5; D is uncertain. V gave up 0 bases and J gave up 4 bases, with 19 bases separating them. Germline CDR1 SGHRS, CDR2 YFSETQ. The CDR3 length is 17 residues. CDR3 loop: CASSLGNQLRSAETQYF. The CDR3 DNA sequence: TGCGCCAGCAGCTTGGGGAATCAGCTTCGATCGGCAGAGACCCAGTACTTC.

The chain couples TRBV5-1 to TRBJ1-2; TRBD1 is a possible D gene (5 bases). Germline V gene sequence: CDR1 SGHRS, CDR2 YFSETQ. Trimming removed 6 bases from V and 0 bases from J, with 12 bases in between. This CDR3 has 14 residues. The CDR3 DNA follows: TGCGCCAGCACCGGGACGACCTCTAACTATGGCTACACCTTC. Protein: CASTGTTSNYGYTF.

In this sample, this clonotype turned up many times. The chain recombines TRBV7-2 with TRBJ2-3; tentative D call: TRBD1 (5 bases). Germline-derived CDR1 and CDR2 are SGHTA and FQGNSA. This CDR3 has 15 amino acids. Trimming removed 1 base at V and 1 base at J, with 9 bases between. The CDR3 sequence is CASSLDRRRTDTQYF. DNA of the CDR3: TGTGCCAGCAGCTTAGACAGGAGACGCACAGATACGCAGTATTTT.

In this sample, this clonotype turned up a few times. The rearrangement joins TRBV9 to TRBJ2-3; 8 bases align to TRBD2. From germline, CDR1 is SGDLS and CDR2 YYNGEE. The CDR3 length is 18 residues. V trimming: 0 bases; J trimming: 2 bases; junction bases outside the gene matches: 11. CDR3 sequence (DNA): TGTGCCAGCAGCGTAGAGGGGCGGGGGGAACGTACCACAGATACGCAGTATTTT. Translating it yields CASSVEGRGERTTDTQYF.

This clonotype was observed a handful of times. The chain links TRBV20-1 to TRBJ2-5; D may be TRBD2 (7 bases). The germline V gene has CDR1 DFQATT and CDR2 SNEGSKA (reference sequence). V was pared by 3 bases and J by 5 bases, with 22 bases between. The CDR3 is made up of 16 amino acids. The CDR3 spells CSASTVGGGAGETQYF. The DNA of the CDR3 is TGCAGTGCTAGCACAGTAGGAGGGGGGGCCGGGGAGACCCAGTACTTC.

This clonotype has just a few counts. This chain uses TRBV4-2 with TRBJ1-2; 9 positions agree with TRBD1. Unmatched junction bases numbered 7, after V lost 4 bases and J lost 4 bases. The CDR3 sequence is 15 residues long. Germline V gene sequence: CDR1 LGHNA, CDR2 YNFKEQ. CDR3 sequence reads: CASSLPGQGAYGYTF. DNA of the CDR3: TGTGCCAGCAGCCTCCCGGGACAGGGTGCCTATGGCTACACCTTC.

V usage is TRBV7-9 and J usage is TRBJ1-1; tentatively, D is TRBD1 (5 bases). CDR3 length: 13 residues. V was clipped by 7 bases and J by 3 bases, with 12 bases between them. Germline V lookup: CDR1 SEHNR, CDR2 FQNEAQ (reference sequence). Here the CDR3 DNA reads TGTGCCAGCACCCATCCGGGGCACACTGAAGCTTTCTTT. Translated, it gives CASTHPGHTEAFF. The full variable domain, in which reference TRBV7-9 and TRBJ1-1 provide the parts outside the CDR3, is DTGVSQNPRHKITKRGQNVTFRCDPISEHNRLYWYRQTLGQGPEFLTYFQNEAQLEKSRLLSDRFSAERPKGSFSTLEIQRTEQGDSAMYLCASTHPGHTEAFFGQGTRLTVV.

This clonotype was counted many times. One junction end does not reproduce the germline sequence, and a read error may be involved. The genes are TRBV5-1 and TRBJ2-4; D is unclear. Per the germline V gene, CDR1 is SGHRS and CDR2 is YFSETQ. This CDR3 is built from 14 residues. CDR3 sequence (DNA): TGTGCCAGCAGCTTAGCTCTAGCCAAAAACATTCAGTACTTC. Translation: CASSLALAKNIQYF.

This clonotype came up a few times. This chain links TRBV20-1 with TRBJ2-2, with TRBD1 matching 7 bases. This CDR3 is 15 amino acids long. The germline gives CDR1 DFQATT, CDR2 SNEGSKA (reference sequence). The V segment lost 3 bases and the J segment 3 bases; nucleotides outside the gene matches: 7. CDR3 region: CSASEGDRDTGELFF. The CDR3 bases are TGCAGTGCTAGTGAGGGAGACAGGGACACCGGGGAGCTGTTTTTT.

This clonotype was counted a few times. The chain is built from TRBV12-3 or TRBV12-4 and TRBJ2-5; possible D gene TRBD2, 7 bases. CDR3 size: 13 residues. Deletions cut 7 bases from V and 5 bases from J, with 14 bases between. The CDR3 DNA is TGTGCCAGCACCTACGGGGGGCTGGAGACCCAGTACTTC. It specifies CASTYGGLETQYF.

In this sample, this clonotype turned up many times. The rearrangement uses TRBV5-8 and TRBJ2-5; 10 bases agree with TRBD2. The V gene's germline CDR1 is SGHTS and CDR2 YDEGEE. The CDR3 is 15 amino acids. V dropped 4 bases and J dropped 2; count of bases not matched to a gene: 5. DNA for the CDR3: TGTGCCAGCAGCACGGGACTAGCGATGCAAGAGACCCAGTACTTC. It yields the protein CASSTGLAMQETQYF.

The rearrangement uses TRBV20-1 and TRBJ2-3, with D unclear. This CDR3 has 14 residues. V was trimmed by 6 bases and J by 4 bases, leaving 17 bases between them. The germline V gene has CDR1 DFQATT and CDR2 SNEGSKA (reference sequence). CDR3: CSAPPRVFPDTQYF. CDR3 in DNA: TGCAGTGCCCCTCCCCGAGTATTTCCAGATACGCAGTATTTT.

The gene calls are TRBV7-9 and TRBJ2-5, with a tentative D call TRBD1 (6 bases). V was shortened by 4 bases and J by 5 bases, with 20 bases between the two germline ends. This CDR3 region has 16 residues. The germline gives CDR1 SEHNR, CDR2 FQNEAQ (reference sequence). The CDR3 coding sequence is TGTGCCAGCAGCTACCCCGTGGGGGCCCCTGACGAGACCCAGTACTTC. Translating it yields CASSYPVGAPDETQYF.

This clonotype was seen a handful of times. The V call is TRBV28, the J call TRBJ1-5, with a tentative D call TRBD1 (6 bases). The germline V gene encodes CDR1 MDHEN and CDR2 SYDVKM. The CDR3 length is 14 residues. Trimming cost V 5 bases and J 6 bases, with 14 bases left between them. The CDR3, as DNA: TGTGCCAGCAGTCCCACAGGGCCTCGTCAGCCCCAGCATTTT. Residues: CASSPTGPRQPQHF.

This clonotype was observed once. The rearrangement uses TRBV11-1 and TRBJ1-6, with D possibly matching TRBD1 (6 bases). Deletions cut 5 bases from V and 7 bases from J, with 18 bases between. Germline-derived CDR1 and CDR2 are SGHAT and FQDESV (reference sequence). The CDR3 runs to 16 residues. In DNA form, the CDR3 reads TGTGCCAGCAGCCGTCGAGGGACAAGGGTAAATTCACCCCTCCACTTT. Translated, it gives CASSRRGTRVNSPLHF. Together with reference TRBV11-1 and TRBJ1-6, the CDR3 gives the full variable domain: EAEVAQSPRYKITEKSQAVAFWCDPISGHATLYWYRQILGQGPELLVQFQDESVVDDSQLPKDRFSAERLKGVDSTLKIQPAELGDSAMYLCASSRRGTRVNSPLHFGNGTRLTVT.